This TCR beta chain is drawn from a study of T-cell memory formation after mild COVID-19. Study-level background: There were largely donor-specific TCR clusters. Findings and limits, study-wide: A subset of responding clones appeared in pre-infection memory, suggesting cross-reactive memory joined.

Remarks on this clonotype: Its antigen is undetermined.

Constant-segment-primed 5'RACE gave TCR alpha and TCR beta cDNA libraries with sample barcodes and UMIs. TCRdb processed the 5' RACE reads anew with MiXCR; each CDR3 protein has one entry. Of some 300,000 distinct CDR3 sequences in the sample, less than 25% were seen once. Trimming pared 2 bases from V and 1 base from J, leaving 14 bases between. This CDR3 is built from 16 residues. Germline CDR1 SEHNR, CDR2 FQNEAQ (reference sequence). The gene calls are TRBV7-9 and TRBJ2-5, with D possibly matching TRBD2 (5 bases). The sample taken for sequencing was PBMCs or a T cell subset sorted from them (not recorded which). This TCR came from a man younger than 35 who had mild COVID-19 (a few samples of this study predate the infection). Cell type and time point are not known. CDR3 sequence (DNA): TGTGCCAGCAGCTTACTCTCAAGCGGTGTCCAAGAGACCCAGTACTTC. Encoded protein: CASSLLSSGVQETQYF.